This T cell receptor beta chain was sequenced in a study of blood T cell repertoires in COVID-19. The overall study: Sites in the United States, Italy and Spain provided acute and convalescent COVID-19 samples.

The germline V gene encodes CDR1 LGHDT and CDR2 YNNKEL (reference sequence). After removal of 2 bases from V and 9 bases from J, the junction contained 8 bases not matched to a gene. The CDR3 loop spans 14 amino acids. TCRdb's table, derived via immunoSEQ multiplex PCR, lists solely in-frame clones and lacks some. The table lists 65,000 to 75,000 clones, about 80% of them singletons, with 4.5% to 5.5% in the top ten. Material for sequencing was peripheral blood. The chain has TRBV3-1 (or the pseudogene TRBV3-2) and TRBJ1-1; 8 positions match TRBD1. This receptor was obtained from a woman aged 55-69 years with acute or convalescent COVID-19. DNA of the CDR3: TGTGCCAGCAGCCAATATACGGACAGGGCTAAAGCTTTCTTT. This sequence encodes CASSQYTDRAKAFF.